The present TCR beta chain was sequenced within a study of response to subunit inactivated influenza vaccine. Germline V gene sequence: CDR1 DFQATT, CDR2 SNEGSKA (reference sequence). V dropped 0 bases and J dropped 6 bases, with 15 bases sitting between them. There are 15 residues in the CDR3. This clonotype was observed a handful of times. Its antigen remains unidentified. TCRdb called the RT-PCR reads again in MiXCR, with one record for every CDR3 protein. The table has about 610,000 distinct CDR3 sequences, 14% seen once. General study points: The study's authors posited that every seasonal influenza vaccination enlists few new T cells.

The V gene is TRBV20-1, the J gene TRBJ1-5, with TRBD1 as a possible D gene (5 bases). The receptor was derived from a man between 45 and 60 years old who received an inactivated influenza vaccine. The source was PBMCs from blood, collected 11 to 12 days after vaccination. The CDR3, as DNA: TGCAGTGCTAGAGATGTTCAGGGTACGGGTCAGCCCCAGCATTTT. This gives the protein CSARDVQGTGQPQHF.